Below, 3 T cell receptor beta chains from the same sample are listed, as sequenced in a study of CD8 T cells in ankylosing spondylitis. Study-level points and caveats: Characteristic of ankylosing spondylitis blood, it appeared, was a TCR beta motif comprising fewer than 10 highly homologous variants.

A single record per CDR3 protein comes from TCRdb applying MiXCR to the 5' RACE reads. The top ten hold approximately 0.93% of the sample, which has about 440,000 distinct CDR3 sequences, 17% seen once. No cognate antigen is known for these TCRs. The sequencing sample was made of blood, either unsorted or a sorted T cell fraction (not recorded which). The receptors stem from a male donor with ankylosing spondylitis.

This clonotype was seen a handful of times. The genes are TRBV27 and TRBJ1-5; 8 bases line up with TRBD1. Trimming took 6 bases from V and 3 from J; bases not matched to a gene: 10. Germline V CDR1 and CDR2: MNHEY, SMNVEV (reference sequence). The CDR3 has 16 residues. This chain's CDR3 is CASRDQTGANNQPQHF. CDR3 bases: TGTGCCAGCAGGGATCAGACAGGGGCTAACAATCAGCCCCAGCATTTT.

CDR3 protein: CSVAGSQSYGYTF. As DNA, the CDR3 is TGCAGCGTTGCAGGCAGCCAAAGCTATGGCTACACCTTC. This rearrangement joins TRBV29-1 to TRBJ1-2; D gene ambiguous. The CDR3 totals 13 residues. From germline, CDR1 is SQVTM and CDR2 ANQGSEA. V gave up 4 bases and J gave up 4 bases, with 13 bases separating them.

The chain combines TRBV6-1 with TRBJ2-1, with a tentative D call TRBD1 (5 bases). The CDR3 length is 14 residues. CDR1 is MNHNS and CDR2 is SASEGT in the germline V gene. V lost 10 bases and J 7 bases, leaving 20 bases between the germline ends. The CDR3 DNA reads as TGTGCCACCCTGGGGCGGACAAAACCTAATGAGCAGTTCTTC. Its protein product is CATLGRTKPNEQFF.